The TCR beta chain under discussion was sequenced for a study of PD-1 blockade in classical Hodgkin lymphoma. Overall study: Each patient was given nivolumab 3 mg/kg through a vein every 2 weeks. Study-wide results and limits: Reports indicated that newly diagnosed patients had lower baseline TCR diversity than healthy donors did.

Clones were read by immunoSEQ multiplex PCR, and TCRdb kept only the in-frame ones, dropping some. This repertoire shows more than 25,000 clones, less than 80% found once; its top ten account for roughly 35%. This clone was observed a few times. Its antigen is not known. Every one of the patients relapsed after autologous stem cell transplantation (brentuximab vedotin exposure was variable). The input for sequencing was peripheral blood mononuclear cells (PBMCs), taken before the second cycle of nivolumab. This TCR derives from a human donor with classical Hodgkin lymphoma.

This chain's CDR3 is CSPDWTGEAFF. CDR3 nucleotide sequence: TGCAGTCCTGACTGGACTGGCGAGGCTTTCTTT. V and J are TRBV20-1 and TRBJ1-1, with no clear D. Germline values: CDR1 DFQATT, CDR2 SNEGSKA (reference sequence). The CDR3 extends over 11 amino acids. V was trimmed by 8 bases and J by 11 bases, leaving 18 bases between them.